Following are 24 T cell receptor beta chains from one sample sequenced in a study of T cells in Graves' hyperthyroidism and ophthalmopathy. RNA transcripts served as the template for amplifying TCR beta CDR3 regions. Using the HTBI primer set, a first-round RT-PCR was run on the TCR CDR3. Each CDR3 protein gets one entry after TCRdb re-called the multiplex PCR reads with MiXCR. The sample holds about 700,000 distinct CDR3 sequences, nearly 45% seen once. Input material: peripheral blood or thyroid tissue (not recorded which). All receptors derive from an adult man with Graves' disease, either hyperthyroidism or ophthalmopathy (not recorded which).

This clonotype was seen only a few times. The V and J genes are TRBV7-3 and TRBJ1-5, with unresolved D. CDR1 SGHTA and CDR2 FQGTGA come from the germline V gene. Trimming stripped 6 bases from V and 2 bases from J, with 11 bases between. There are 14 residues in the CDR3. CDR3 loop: CASSRLGGNQPQHF. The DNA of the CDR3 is TGTGCCAGCAGTCGACTTGGGGGCAATCAGCCCCAGCATTTT.

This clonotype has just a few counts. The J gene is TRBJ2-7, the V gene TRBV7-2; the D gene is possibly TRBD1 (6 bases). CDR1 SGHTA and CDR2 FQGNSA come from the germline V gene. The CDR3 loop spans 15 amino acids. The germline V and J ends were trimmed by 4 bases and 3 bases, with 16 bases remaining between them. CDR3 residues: CASSSHRDNLYEQYF. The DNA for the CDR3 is TGTGCCAGCAGCTCCCACCGGGACAACCTCTACGAGCAGTACTTC.

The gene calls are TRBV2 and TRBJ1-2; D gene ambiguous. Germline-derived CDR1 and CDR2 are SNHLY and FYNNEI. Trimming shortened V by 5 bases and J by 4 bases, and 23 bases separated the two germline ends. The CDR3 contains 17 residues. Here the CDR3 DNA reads TGTGCCAGCAGTTTTCCCTTTACGGAGGGTCCTCGCTATGGCTACACCTTC. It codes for CASSFPFTEGPRYGYTF.

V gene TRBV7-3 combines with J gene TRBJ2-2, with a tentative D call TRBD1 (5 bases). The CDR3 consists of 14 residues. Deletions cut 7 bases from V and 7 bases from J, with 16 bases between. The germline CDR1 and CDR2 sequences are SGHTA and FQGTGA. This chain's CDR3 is CASTHRSDGGELFF. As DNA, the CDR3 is TGTGCCAGCACTCACAGGTCCGACGGCGGGGAGCTGTTTTTT.

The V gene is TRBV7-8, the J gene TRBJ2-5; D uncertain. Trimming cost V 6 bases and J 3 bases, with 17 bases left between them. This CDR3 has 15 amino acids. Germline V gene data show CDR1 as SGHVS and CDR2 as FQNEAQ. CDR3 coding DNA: TGTGCCAGCAGTGAAGTAAGAGGATCCAAAGAGACCCAGTACTTC. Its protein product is CASSEVRGSKETQYF. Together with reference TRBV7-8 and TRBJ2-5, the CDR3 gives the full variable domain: GAGVSQSPRYKVAKRGQDVALRCDPISGHVSLFWYQQALGQGPEFLTYFQNEAQLDKSGLPSDRFFAERPEGSVSTLKIQRTQQEDSAVYLCASSEVRGSKETQYFGPGTRLLVL.

The CDR3, as DNA: TGTGCCAGCAGTACAGCAGGGGGGCCGAACACTGAAGCTTTCTTT. Translated: CASSTAGGPNTEAFF. The J gene is TRBJ1-1, the V gene TRBV2, with 7 bases matching TRBD1. Germline assignment: CDR1 SNHLY and CDR2 FYNNEI. CDR3 size: 15 residues. J gave up 1 base and V 5 bases, and 7 bases lay outside the gene matches.

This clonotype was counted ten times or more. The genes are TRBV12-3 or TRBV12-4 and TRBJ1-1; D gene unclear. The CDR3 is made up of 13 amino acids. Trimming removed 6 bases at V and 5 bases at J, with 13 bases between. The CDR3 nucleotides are TGTGCCAGCAGCTCCGGTGGGGAAACTGAAGCTTTCTTT. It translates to CASSSGGETEAFF.

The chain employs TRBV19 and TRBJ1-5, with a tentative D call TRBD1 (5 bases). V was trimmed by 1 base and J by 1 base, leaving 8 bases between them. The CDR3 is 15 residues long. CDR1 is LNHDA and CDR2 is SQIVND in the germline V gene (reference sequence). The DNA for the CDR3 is TGTGCCAGTAGTATAGGACAGAGAAGCAATCAGCCCCAGCATTTT. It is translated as CASSIGQRSNQPQHF.

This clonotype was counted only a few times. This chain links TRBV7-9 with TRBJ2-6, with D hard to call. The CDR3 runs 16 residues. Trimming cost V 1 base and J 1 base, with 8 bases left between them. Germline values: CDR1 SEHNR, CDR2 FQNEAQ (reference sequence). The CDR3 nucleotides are TGTGCCAGCAGCTTAGTAGGGCTTTCTGGGGCCAACGTCCTGACTTTC. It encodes CASSLVGLSGANVLTF.

The CDR3 DNA reads as TGCAGTGCTAGAGGGGGGCGCGGGACCTACGAGCAGTACTTC. It specifies CSARGGRGTYEQYF. The chain recombines TRBV20-1 with TRBJ2-7; either TRBD1 or TRBD2 may supply D (6 bases each). The CDR3 loop spans 14 amino acids. Trimming pared 1 base from V and 2 bases from J, leaving 12 bases between. The germline gives CDR1 DFQATT, CDR2 SNEGSKA (reference sequence).

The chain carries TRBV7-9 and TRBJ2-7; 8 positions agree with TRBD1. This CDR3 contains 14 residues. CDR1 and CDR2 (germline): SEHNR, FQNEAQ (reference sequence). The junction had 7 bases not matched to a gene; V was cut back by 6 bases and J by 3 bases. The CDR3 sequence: CASSRPDRVYEQYF. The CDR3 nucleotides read TGTGCCAGCAGTCGACCGGACAGGGTCTACGAGCAGTACTTC.

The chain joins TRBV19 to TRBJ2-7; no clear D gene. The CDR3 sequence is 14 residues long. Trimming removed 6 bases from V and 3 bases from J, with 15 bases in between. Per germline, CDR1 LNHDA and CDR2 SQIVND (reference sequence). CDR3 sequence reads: CASRDRTRSYEQYF. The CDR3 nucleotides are TGTGCCAGTAGAGACCGGACCAGGAGCTACGAGCAGTACTTC.

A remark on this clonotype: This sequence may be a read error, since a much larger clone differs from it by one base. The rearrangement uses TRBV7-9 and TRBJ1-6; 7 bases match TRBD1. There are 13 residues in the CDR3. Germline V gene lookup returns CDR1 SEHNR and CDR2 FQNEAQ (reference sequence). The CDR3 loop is CPSSNRGGSPLHF. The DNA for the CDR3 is TGTCCCAGCAGTAACAGGGGTGGTTCACCCCTCCACTTT.

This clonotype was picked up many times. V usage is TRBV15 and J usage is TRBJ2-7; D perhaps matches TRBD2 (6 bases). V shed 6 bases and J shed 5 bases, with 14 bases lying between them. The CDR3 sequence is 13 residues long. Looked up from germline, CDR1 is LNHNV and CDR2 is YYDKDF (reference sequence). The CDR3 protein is CATSGGTYHEQYF. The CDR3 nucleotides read TGTGCCACCAGTGGAGGGACTTACCACGAGCAGTACTTC.

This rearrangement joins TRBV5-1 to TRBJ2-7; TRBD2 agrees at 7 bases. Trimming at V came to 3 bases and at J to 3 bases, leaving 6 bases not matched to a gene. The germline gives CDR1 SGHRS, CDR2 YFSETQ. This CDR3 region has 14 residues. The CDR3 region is CASSSSGLGYEQYF. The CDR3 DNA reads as TGCGCCAGCAGCTCCTCCGGACTAGGCTACGAGCAGTACTTC.

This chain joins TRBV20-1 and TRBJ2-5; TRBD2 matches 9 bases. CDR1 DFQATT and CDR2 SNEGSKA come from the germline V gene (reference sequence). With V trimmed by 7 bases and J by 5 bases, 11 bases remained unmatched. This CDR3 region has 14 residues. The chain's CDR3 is CSDHSSGNGETQYF. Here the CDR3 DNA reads TGCAGTGATCACTCTAGCGGGAATGGGGAGACCCAGTACTTC.

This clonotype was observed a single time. CDR3 nucleotides: TGTGCCAGGGGGGATGGCTACACCTTC. Translated, it gives CARGDGYTF. The rearrangement joins TRBV2 to TRBJ1-2; D might be TRBD1 (5 bases). Between the trimmed V and J ends, which lost 9 bases and 6 bases, there was a span of 5 bases. The length of the CDR3 is 9 residues. CDR1 and CDR2 (germline): SNHLY, FYNNEI. The full variable domain, with the rest looked up from reference TRBV2 and TRBJ1-2, is EPEVTQTPSHQVTQMGQEVILRCVPISNHLYFYWYRQILGQKVEFLVSFYNNEISEKSEIFDDQFSVERPDGSNFTLKIRSTKLEDSAMYFCARGDGYTFGSGTRLTVV.

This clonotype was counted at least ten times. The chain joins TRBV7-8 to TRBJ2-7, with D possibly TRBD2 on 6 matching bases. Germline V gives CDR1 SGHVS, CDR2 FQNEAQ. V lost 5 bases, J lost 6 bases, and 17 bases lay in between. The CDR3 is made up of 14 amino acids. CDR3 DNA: TGTGCCAGCAGCCCAAGTGGGGGGTACATCGAGCAGTACTTC. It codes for CASSPSGGYIEQYF.

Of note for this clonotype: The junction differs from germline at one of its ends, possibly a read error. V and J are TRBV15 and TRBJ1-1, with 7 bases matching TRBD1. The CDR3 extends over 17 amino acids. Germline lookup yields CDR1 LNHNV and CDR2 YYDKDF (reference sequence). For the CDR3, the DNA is TGTGCCACCAGCGGAGAGACAGGGTCTGAGGGCTACACTGAAGCTTTCTTT. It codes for CATSGETGSEGYTEAFF.

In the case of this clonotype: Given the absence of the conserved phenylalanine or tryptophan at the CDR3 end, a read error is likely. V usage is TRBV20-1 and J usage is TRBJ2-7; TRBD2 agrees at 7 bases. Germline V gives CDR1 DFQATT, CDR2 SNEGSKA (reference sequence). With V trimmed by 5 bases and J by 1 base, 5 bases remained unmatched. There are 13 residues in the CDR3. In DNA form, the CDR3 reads TGCAGTGCTGGTGGGGGGGGATCCTACGAGCAGTACCTC. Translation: CSAGGGGSYEQYL.

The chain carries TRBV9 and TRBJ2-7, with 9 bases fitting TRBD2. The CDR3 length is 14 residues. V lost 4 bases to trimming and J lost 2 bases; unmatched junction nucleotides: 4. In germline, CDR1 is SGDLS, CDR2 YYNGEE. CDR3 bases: TGTGCCAGCAGCCCGTCTAGCGGGGCCTACGAGCAGTACTTC. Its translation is CASSPSSGAYEQYF.

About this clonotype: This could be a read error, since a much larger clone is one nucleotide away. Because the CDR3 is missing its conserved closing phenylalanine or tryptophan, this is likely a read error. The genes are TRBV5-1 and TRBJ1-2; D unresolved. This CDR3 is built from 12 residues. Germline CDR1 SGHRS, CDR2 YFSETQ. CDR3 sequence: CASSPFPGGYTS. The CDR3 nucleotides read TGTGCCAGCAGCCCTTTTCCCGGGGGCTACACCTCC.

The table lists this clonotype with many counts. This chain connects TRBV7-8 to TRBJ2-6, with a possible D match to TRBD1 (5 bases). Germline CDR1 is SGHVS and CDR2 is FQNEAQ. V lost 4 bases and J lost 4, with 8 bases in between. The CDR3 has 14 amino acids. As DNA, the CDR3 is TGTGCCAGCAGCTGGGGCGTCGGGGCCAACGTCCTGACTTTC. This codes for CASSWGVGANVLTF.

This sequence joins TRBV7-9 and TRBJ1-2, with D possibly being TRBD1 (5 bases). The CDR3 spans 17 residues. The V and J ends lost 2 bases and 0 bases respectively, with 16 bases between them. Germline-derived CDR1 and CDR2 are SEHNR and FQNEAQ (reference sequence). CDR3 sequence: CASSLQGAVLANYGYTF. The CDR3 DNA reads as TGTGCCAGCAGCTTACAGGGAGCCGTCCTAGCTAACTATGGCTACACCTTC.